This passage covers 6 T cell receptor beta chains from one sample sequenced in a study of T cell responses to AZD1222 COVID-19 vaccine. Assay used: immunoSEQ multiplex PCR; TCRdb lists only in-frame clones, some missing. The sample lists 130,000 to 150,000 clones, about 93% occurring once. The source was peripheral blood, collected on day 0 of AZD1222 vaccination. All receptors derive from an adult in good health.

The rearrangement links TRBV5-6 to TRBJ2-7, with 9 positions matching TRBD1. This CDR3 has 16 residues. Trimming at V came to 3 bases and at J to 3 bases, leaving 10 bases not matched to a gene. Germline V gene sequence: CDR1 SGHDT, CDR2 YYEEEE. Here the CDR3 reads CASSSGSTGQGYEQYF. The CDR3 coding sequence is TGTGCCAGCAGCTCGGGCTCCACGGGACAGGGCTACGAGCAGTACTTC.

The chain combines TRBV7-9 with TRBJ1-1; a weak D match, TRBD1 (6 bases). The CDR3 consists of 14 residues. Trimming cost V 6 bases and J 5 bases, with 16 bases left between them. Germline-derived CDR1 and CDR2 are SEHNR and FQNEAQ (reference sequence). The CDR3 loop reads CASRPLGGQTEAFF. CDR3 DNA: TGTGCCAGCAGACCACTCGGGGGGCAAACTGAAGCTTTCTTT.

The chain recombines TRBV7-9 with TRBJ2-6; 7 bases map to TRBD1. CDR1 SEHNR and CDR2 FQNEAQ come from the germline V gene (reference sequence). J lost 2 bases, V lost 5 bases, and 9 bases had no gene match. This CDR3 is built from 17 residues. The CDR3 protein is CASSRDRVLAGANVLTF. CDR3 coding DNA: TGTGCCAGCAGCCGCGACAGGGTATTAGCTGGGGCCAACGTCCTGACTTTC.

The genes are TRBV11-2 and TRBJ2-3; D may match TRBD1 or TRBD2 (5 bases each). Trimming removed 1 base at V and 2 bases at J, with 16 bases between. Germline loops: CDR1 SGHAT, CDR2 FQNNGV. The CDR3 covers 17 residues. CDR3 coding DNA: TGTGCCAGCAGCTTAGTACCAGGGAGACTACCCACAGATACGCAGTATTTT. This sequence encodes CASSLVPGRLPTDTQYF.

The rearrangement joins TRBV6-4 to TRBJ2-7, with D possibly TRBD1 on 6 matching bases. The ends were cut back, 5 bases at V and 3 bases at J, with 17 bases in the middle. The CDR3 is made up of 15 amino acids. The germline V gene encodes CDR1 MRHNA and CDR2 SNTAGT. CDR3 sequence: CASSSQGSCNYEQYF. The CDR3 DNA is TGTGCCAGCAGTTCACAGGGTTCGTGCAACTACGAGCAGTACTTC.

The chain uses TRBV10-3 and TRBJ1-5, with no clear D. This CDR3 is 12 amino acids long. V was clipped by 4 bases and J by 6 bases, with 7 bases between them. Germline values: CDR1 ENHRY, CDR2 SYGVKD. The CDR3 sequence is CAISGGGQPQHF. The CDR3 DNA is TGTGCCATCAGTGGGGGAGGTCAGCCCCAGCATTTT.